The 14 T cell receptor beta chains below come from one sample, sequenced in a study of T cell repertoires in cytomegalovirus infection. MiXCR was run by TCRdb on the reads, yielding one entry per CDR3 protein. Among about 490,000 distinct CDR3 sequences listed, 26% were seen once. Sequencing was carried out using PBMCs. Receptor source: a human donor in good health (CMV status not recorded). Some clones in this sample may be carry-over from other donors' samples.

The chain employs TRBV6-1 and TRBJ1-6; D is possibly TRBD1 (5 bases). The CDR3 runs 16 residues. CDR1 and CDR2 from the germline V gene are MNHNS and SASEGT. Trimming took off 3 bases at V and 3 bases at J, with 12 bases between the two ends. CDR3 region: CASSDDSGVYNSPLHF. DNA for the CDR3: TGTGCCAGCAGTGACGACAGTGGGGTCTATAATTCACCCCTCCACTTT.

Turning to this clonotype: One base away lies a much larger clone, so this may be a sequencing read error. The chain links TRBV7-8 to TRBJ1-5; no definite D call. The length of the CDR3 is 15 residues. The germline V gene encodes CDR1 SGHVS and CDR2 FQNEAQ. As DNA, the CDR3 is TGTGCCAGCAGCTTAGGGACGGTCGCCAATCCGCCCCAGCATTTT. Its translation is CASSLGTVANPPQHF.

The genes are TRBV7-2 and TRBJ2-3; weak D call: TRBD2 (6 bases). The CDR3 contains 15 residues. Germline CDR1 and CDR2: SGHTA and FQGNSA. Trimming took 4 bases from V and 2 from J, leaving 13 bases between them. CDR3 residues: CASSSRGGPTDTQYF. CDR3 coding DNA: TGTGCCAGCAGCTCAAGGGGAGGTCCCACAGATACGCAGTATTTT.

This clonotype has at least ten counts. This chain uses TRBV11-2 with TRBJ1-2; 10 bases map to TRBD1. Germline values: CDR1 SGHAT, CDR2 FQNNGV. After removal of 3 bases from V and 3 bases from J, the junction contained 1 base not matched to a gene. The CDR3 is made up of 14 amino acids. CDR3 sequence: CASSLDRGDYGYTF. The CDR3 nucleotides are TGTGCCAGCAGCTTGGACAGGGGGGACTATGGCTACACCTTC.

V and J are TRBV5-4 and TRBJ1-6, with D tentatively TRBD1 (6 bases). The CDR3 runs to 17 residues. CDR1 is SGHNT, CDR2 YYREEE, per germline (reference sequence). V lost 3 bases and J 4 bases, leaving 17 bases between the germline ends. The CDR3 sequence is CASSSSRQAPYNSPLHF. In DNA form, the CDR3 reads TGTGCCAGCAGCTCGTCCCGACAGGCTCCGTATAATTCACCCCTCCACTTT.

This clonotype showed up just a few times. The chain has TRBV2 and TRBJ1-4, with D tentatively TRBD1 (5 bases). The CDR3 runs to 15 residues. Trimming cost V 7 bases and J 0 bases, with 12 bases left between them. Germline CDR1 SNHLY, CDR2 FYNNEI. CDR3 sequence (DNA): TGTGCCAGCACCCGGGACGGAACAACTAATGAAAAACTGTTTTTT. Translated, it gives CASTRDGTTNEKLFF.

The rearrangement links TRBV6-6 to TRBJ2-7, with D possibly being TRBD2 (5 bases). Germline V CDR1 and CDR2: MNHNY, SVGAGI (reference sequence). CDR3 size: 14 residues. Between the trimmed V and J ends, which lost 10 bases and 0 bases, there was a span of 16 bases. This CDR3 reads CATRRSADSYEQYV. CDR3 bases: TGTGCCACCCGGCGGTCAGCGGACTCCTACGAGCAGTACGTC.

The CDR3 DNA reads TGTGCCAGTACGAAACGGAGTAGCTACAATGAGCAGTTCTTC. Translated, it gives CASTKRSSYNEQFF. This sequence joins TRBV7-2 and TRBJ2-1, with D unclear. The V gene's germline CDR1 is SGHTA and CDR2 FQGNSA. The CDR3 loop spans 14 amino acids. V was shortened by 9 bases and J by 3 bases, with 15 bases between the two germline ends. Using reference TRBV7-2 and TRBJ2-1 for the parts outside the CDR3, the full variable domain is GAGVSQSPSNKVTEKGKDVELRCDPISGHTALYWYRQSLGQGLEFLIYFQGNSAPDKSGLPSDRFSAERTGGSVSTLTIQRTQQEDSAVYLCASTKRSSYNEQFFGPGTRLTVL.

V is TRBV20-1 and J is TRBJ2-7, with 8 bases lining up with TRBD2. Germline V gene sequence: CDR1 DFQATT, CDR2 SNEGSKA (reference sequence). This CDR3 contains 19 residues. Trimming cost V 4 bases and J 3 bases; bases outside gene matches: 23. The CDR3 nucleotides are TGCAGTGCTAATCCAAATTGGGCCGGGGGGGGCGGAAAGCACTACGAGCAGTACTTC. Protein: CSANPNWAGGGGKHYEQYF.

This clonotype came up a few times. V usage is TRBV6-1 and J usage is TRBJ1-1; D possibly corresponds to TRBD1 (6 bases). V was shortened by 3 bases and J by 4 bases, with 12 bases between the two germline ends. The CDR3 totals 14 residues. Germline assignment: CDR1 MNHNS and CDR2 SASEGT. CDR3 nucleotides: TGTGCCAGCAGTGACTGGGGGGGCCGCACTGAAGCTTTCTTT. It codes for CASSDWGGRTEAFF.

This clonotype has only a few counts. This chain links TRBV7-4 with TRBJ2-5, with TRBD2 matching 14 bases. V gave up 5 bases and J gave up 6 bases; unmatched junction bases: 5. CDR3 length: 15 amino acids. Germline CDR1 reads SGHVT; CDR2 reads SQSDAQ. The CDR3 reads CASSLRTSGRKTQYF. The DNA of the CDR3 is TGTGCCAGCAGCCTTCGGACTAGCGGGAGGAAGACCCAGTACTTC.

The chain recombines TRBV15 with TRBJ2-3; 7 nucleotides line up with TRBD2. Per the germline V gene, CDR1 is LNHNV and CDR2 is YYDKDF (reference sequence). The CDR3 consists of 16 residues. V lost 1 base, J lost 1 base, and 5 bases stayed unmatched. CDR3 DNA sequence: TGTGCCACCAGCAGAGGCCGGACTAGGGGCACAGATACGCAGTATTTT. This sequence encodes CATSRGRTRGTDTQYF.

This clonotype has a count of ten or more. This rearrangement joins TRBV7-2 to TRBJ2-7, with 12 bases lining up with TRBD2. This CDR3 is 16 amino acids long. Germline V gene sequence: CDR1 SGHTA, CDR2 FQGNSA. The ends lost 5 bases at V and 5 bases at J; junction bases unmatched: 10. The CDR3 coding sequence is TGTGCCAGCAGCCTGACCCTAGCGGGAGGGCCCCACGAGCAGTACGTC. Amino acid sequence: CASSLTLAGGPHEQYV.

The table lists this clonotype with a few counts. The chain joins TRBV7-6 to TRBJ2-5; D might be TRBD1 or TRBD2, each matching 5 bases. CDR1 is SGHVS, CDR2 FNYEAQ, per germline. V lost 5 bases and J 5 bases, leaving 12 bases between the germline ends. The CDR3 has 13 amino acids. The CDR3 region is CASSPGRGETQYF. As DNA, the CDR3 is TGTGCCAGCAGCCCGGGACGCGGGGAGACCCAGTACTTC.